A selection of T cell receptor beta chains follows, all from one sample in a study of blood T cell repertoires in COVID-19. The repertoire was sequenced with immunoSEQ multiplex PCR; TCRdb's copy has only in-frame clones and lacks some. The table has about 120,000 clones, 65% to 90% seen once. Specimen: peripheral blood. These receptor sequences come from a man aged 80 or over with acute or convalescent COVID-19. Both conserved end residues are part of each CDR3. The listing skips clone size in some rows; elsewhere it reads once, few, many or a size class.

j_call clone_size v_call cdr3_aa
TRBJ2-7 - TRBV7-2 CASSLKVGVSYEQYF
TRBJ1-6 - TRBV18 CASSLGTGGSNSPLHF
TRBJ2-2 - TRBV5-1 CASIPIGLAVNTGELFF
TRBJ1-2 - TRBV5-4 CASRGGTGGSGYTF
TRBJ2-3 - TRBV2 CAREKQQGDTQYF
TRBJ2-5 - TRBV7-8 CASSLGRTSGDQETQYF
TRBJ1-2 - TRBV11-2 CASSLSLSNYGYTF
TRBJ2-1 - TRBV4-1 CASSQASGGGRYNEQFF
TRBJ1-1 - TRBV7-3 CASSPQGNTEAFF
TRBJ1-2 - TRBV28 CASSFNRGLGYTF
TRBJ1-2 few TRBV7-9 CASSAQGYGYTF
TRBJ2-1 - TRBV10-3 CAISVGTGDEQFF
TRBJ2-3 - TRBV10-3 CAISYLAGGTSTDTQYF
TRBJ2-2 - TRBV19 CATPRMAGANTGELFF
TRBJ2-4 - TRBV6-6 CASSYAGDIEYF
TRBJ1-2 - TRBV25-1 CASSASIQVHGYTF
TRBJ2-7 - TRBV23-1 CASSQSRDRDCEQYF
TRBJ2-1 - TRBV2 CASSLYSGNEQFF
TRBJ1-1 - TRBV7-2 CASSAGGLSTEAFF
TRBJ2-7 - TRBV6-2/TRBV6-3 CASSYSGSNEQYF
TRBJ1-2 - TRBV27 CASSLLVGAGDHGYTF
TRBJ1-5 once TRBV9 CASSVGTRSNQPQHF
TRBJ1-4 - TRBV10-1 CASSDTGQGNEKLFF
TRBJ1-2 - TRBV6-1 CASSEFQGGYGYTF
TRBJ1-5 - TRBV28 CASKKREGEPQHF
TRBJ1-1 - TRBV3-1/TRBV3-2 CASSQESGGEKAFF
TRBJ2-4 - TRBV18 CATRGLAKNIQYF
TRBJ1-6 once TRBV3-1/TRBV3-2 CASSQGLGGNNSPLHF
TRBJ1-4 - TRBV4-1 CASSQDRLGEKLFF
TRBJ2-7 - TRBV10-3 CATGTSENSYEQYF
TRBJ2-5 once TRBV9 CASTPSAGGQETQYF
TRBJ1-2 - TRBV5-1 CASSRAEIGTGDGYTF
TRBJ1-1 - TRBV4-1 CASGPREGTEAFF
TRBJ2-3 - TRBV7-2 CASSLLAGVGTDTQYF
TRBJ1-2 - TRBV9 CASSVAGTGGADYGYTF
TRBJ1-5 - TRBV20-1 CSASTGANSNQPQHF
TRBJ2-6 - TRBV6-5 CASTSPVSGANVLTF
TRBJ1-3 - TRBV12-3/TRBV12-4 CASSASGGNTIYF
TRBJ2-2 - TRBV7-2 CASSPRERVTGELFF
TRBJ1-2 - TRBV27 CASSWGQGKGYGYTF
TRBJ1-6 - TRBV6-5 CASWKQGTNSPLHF
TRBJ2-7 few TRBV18 CASSPGSYEQYF
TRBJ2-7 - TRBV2 CAGSTGRFYEQYF